A single sample gave rise to the 26 T cell receptor beta chains below, sequenced in a study of human T cells and chemical hapten exposure. MiXCR, applied by TCRdb to the RACE reads, yields one record per CDR3 protein. The sample gives about 350,000 distinct CDR3 sequences, roughly 6% of which show up once; around 5.8% is in the top ten. As for time point: patch test 2, 6 weeks after DPC sensitization. As to treatment: therapeutic diphenylcyclopropenone sensitization with weekly scalp DPC. This specimen consisted of whole blood, obtained in connection with sensitization to the hapten diphenylcyclopropenone (DPC). Receptor source: a woman between 18 and 29 years old with alopecia areata. Some clones in this sample may be carry-over from other donors' samples.

This clonotype was seen only a few times. The chain carries TRBV20-1 and TRBJ2-3; 9 positions agree with TRBD2. Germline V gene sequence: CDR1 DFQATT, CDR2 SNEGSKA (reference sequence). The junction had 13 bases not matched to a gene; V was cut back by 6 bases and J by 3 bases. CDR3 length equals 16 residues. CDR3 sequence reads: CSARKAGGLSTDTQYF. The CDR3 DNA follows: TGCAGTGCCAGAAAAGCGGGGGGCCTATCAACAGATACGCAGTATTTT.

A few counts support this clonotype. The chain carries TRBV6-2 or TRBV6-3 and TRBJ1-2, with D unresolved. The V end lost 7 bases, the J end lost 2 bases, and 14 bases lay between the germline ends. The CDR3 is 14 amino acids. The V gene's germline CDR1 is MNHEY and CDR2 SVGEGT. As DNA, the CDR3 is TGTGCCAGCAACCTCCACCAGGTCAACTATGGCTACACCTTC. Translated: CASNLHQVNYGYTF.

This clonotype was found many times. The rearrangement uses TRBV12-3 or TRBV12-4 and TRBJ1-1; D unclear. Trimming stripped 5 bases from V and 1 base from J, with 14 bases between. The CDR3 spans 15 residues. In DNA, the CDR3 is TGTGCCAGCAGTCCCTCGACCGATAAGAACACTGAAGCTTTCTTT. It translates to CASSPSTDKNTEAFF.

This clonotype was detected ten times or more. The chain joins TRBV20-1 to TRBJ2-7, with 9 bases aligning to TRBD1. The V gene end was trimmed by 6 bases and the J gene end by 7 bases; junction bases not matched to a gene: 10. The CDR3 sequence is 13 residues long. CDR1 DFQATT and CDR2 SNEGSKA come from the germline V gene (reference sequence). The CDR3 nucleotides are TGCAGTGCCCCGACAGGGGGAACGGGTGAGCAGTACTTC. It is translated as CSAPTGGTGEQYF.

This clonotype was detected ten times or more. V is TRBV29-1 and J is TRBJ2-3; D gene unclear. CDR1 SQVTM and CDR2 ANQGSEA come from the germline V gene. This CDR3 is 14 amino acids long. V was trimmed by 8 bases and J by 0 bases, leaving 15 bases between them. DNA for the CDR3: TGCAGCCTATCGGACGTAGCTAGCACAGATACGCAGTATTTT. This encodes CSLSDVASTDTQYF.

The chain recombines TRBV2 with TRBJ2-3; 9 bases align to TRBD1. Per germline, CDR1 SNHLY and CDR2 FYNNEI. The CDR3 totals 15 residues. V lost 6 bases and J lost 4; bases outside the gene matches: 8. In nucleotides, the CDR3 is TGTGCCAGCAGCCTGGACAGGGGAAGGTCAGATACGCAGTATTTT. This translates into CASSLDRGRSDTQYF.

The rearrangement joins TRBV5-1 to TRBJ1-3; weak D call: TRBD1 (5 bases). Germline assignment: CDR1 SGHRS and CDR2 YFSETQ. Deletions cut 7 bases from V and 0 bases from J, with 17 bases between. The CDR3 is 16 amino acids. CDR3 in amino acids: CASLPGPSPSGNTIYF. In DNA, the CDR3 is TGCGCCAGCTTACCGGGACCTAGCCCCTCTGGAAACACCATATATTTT.

This clonotype was counted many times. V is TRBV10-3 and J is TRBJ1-1; D uncertain. The CDR3 has 15 residues. The germline V and J ends were trimmed by 6 bases and 0 bases, with 14 bases remaining between them. Germline assignment: CDR1 ENHRY and CDR2 SYGVKD. The CDR3 sequence is CAISDTALMNTEAFF. In DNA form, the CDR3 reads TGTGCCATCAGCGATACAGCTTTGATGAACACTGAAGCTTTCTTT.

In this sample, this clonotype turned up many times. J is TRBJ1-2 and V is TRBV12-3 or TRBV12-4, with D perhaps TRBD1 (5 bases). This CDR3 region has 13 residues. V dropped 2 bases and J dropped 7 bases, with 11 bases sitting between them. This CDR3 reads CASSLQGSGGYTF. The CDR3 DNA reads as TGTGCCAGCAGTTTACAGGGCTCTGGTGGCTACACCTTC.

There are many counts of this clonotype. J is TRBJ1-1 and V is TRBV5-1; tentatively, D is TRBD1 (6 bases). Trimming pared 1 base from V and 5 bases from J, leaving 12 bases between. Germline V gives CDR1 SGHRS, CDR2 YFSETQ. There are 14 residues in the CDR3. The DNA of the CDR3 is TGCGCCAGCAGCTTGAACAGGGCGCAAACTGAAGCTTTCTTT. Translated, it gives CASSLNRAQTEAFF.

The chain recombines TRBV6-6 with TRBJ2-3; the match to TRBD2 covers 9 bases. The germline V gene has CDR1 MNHNY and CDR2 SVGAGI (reference sequence). CDR3 length: 17 amino acids. V trimming: 6 bases; J trimming: 5 bases; junction bases outside the gene matches: 15. The CDR3 loop is CASRSTSRRGGRDTQYF. CDR3 DNA: TGTGCCAGCAGATCCACCTCTCGGCGGGGGGGACGAGATACGCAGTATTTT.

This clonotype was counted only a few times. The chain has TRBV4-3 and TRBJ2-3; D perhaps matches TRBD1 (5 bases). Trimming removed 0 bases from V and 0 bases from J, with 13 bases in between. Germline CDR1 reads LGHNA; CDR2 reads YSLEER. The CDR3 runs 17 residues. The CDR3 reads CASSQDRGMSSTDTQYF. In nucleotides, the CDR3 is TGCGCCAGCAGCCAAGATAGGGGCATGTCTAGCACAGATACGCAGTATTTT.

The chain links TRBV5-1 to TRBJ1-2; D may be TRBD1 (6 bases). Per germline, CDR1 SGHRS and CDR2 YFSETQ. The CDR3 has 15 amino acids. Trimming removed 2 bases from V and 2 bases from J, with 13 bases in between. The DNA of the CDR3 is TGCGCCAGCAGCTTAGAGGGGGAACCCAACTATGGCTACACCTTC. Translation gives CASSLEGEPNYGYTF.

This clonotype was picked up a small number of times. V gene TRBV28 combines with J gene TRBJ2-3; D is perhaps TRBD1 or TRBD2 (5 bases each). Germline loops: CDR1 MDHEN, CDR2 SYDVKM. The CDR3 is 16 amino acids. With 5 bases removed from V and 3 bases from J, the gap between germline ends came to 18 bases. The CDR3 sequence: CASSQAGTRRTDTQYF. The CDR3 DNA sequence: TGTGCCAGCAGTCAAGCCGGGACCCGCCGTACAGATACGCAGTATTTT.

This clonotype was seen at least ten times. This chain connects TRBV29-1 to TRBJ2-2, with D perhaps TRBD2 (5 bases). V lost 4 bases, J lost 1 base, and 10 bases lay in between. CDR1 is SQVTM, CDR2 ANQGSEA, per germline. The CDR3 has 14 residues. The CDR3 here is CSVARRENTGELFF. CDR3 DNA sequence: TGCAGCGTTGCCCGCCGGGAGAACACCGGGGAGCTGTTTTTT.

This clonotype was picked up a small number of times. The chain links TRBV6-5 to TRBJ1-1, with a possible D match to TRBD1 (6 bases). CDR1 and CDR2 from the germline V gene are MNHEY and SVGAGI. V lost 0 bases and J 7 bases, leaving 12 bases between the germline ends. The CDR3 is 14 residues long. This chain's CDR3 is CASSYSSRTVEAFF. Written as DNA, the CDR3 is TGTGCCAGCAGTTACTCATCCCGGACAGTTGAAGCTTTCTTT.

This clonotype was found many times. The rearrangement joins TRBV4-2 to TRBJ2-1; 8 bases are a match to TRBD2. V gave up 1 base and J gave up 0 bases; unmatched junction bases: 2. CDR1 and CDR2 from the germline V gene are LGHNA and YNFKEQ. The CDR3 consists of 16 residues. Written as DNA, the CDR3 is TGTGCCAGCAGCCAAGCGGGGGGGAGCTCCTACAATGAGCAGTTCTTC. This sequence encodes CASSQAGGSSYNEQFF.

This clonotype showed up many times. The chain links TRBV7-3 to TRBJ2-3, with D possibly being TRBD2 (6 bases). The CDR3 contains 16 residues. Deletions cut 2 bases from V and 0 bases from J, with 12 bases between. Germline V gene data show CDR1 as SGHTA and CDR2 as FQGTGA. The CDR3 spells CASSLRRRGSTDTQYF. The CDR3 DNA reads as TGTGCCAGCAGCTTACGGCGGCGGGGAAGCACAGATACGCAGTATTTT.

This clonotype was seen a few times. The chain recombines TRBV12-3 or TRBV12-4 with TRBJ2-2; D uncertain. The CDR3 has 17 residues. V was clipped by 7 bases and J by 3 bases, with 21 bases between them. For the CDR3, the DNA is TGTGCCAGCACTCCCTTAAGGGAACGGGCGGACACCGGGGAGCTGTTTTTT. Its protein product is CASTPLRERADTGELFF.

This clonotype was seen a handful of times. The gene calls are TRBV29-1 and TRBJ2-7; 10 bases match TRBD2. Unmatched junction bases numbered 4, after V lost 7 bases and J lost 1 base. This CDR3 is 13 amino acids long. CDR1 is SQVTM, CDR2 ANQGSEA, per germline. The CDR3 loop is CSARTSGSYEQYF. The CDR3 DNA reads as TGCAGCGCTCGGACTAGCGGATCCTACGAGCAGTACTTC.

There are a few counts of this clonotype. The V and J genes are TRBV6-2 or TRBV6-3 and TRBJ2-1, with D possibly being TRBD2 (6 bases). V was clipped by 6 bases and J by 0 bases, with 15 bases between them. CDR1 and CDR2 from the germline V gene are MNHEY and SVGEGT. The CDR3 runs to 16 residues. The DNA of the CDR3 is TGTGCCAGCAGATCACCGGGACTGGTCTCCTACAATGAGCAGTTCTTC. Amino acids: CASRSPGLVSYNEQFF.

This clonotype was counted many times. The chain combines TRBV6-1 with TRBJ1-1; 11 positions match TRBD1. Germline values: CDR1 MNHNS, CDR2 SASEGT. Trimming took 6 bases from V and 5 from J; bases not matched to a gene: 5. This CDR3 contains 14 residues. The CDR3 bases are TGTGCCAGCAGGGGGACAGGGGGGTGGACTGAAGCTTTCTTT. This encodes CASRGTGGWTEAFF.

This clonotype was recorded many times. The V gene is TRBV2, the J gene TRBJ2-1; 7 nucleotides align to TRBD1. This CDR3 is 14 amino acids long. V trimming: 6 bases; J trimming: 7 bases; junction bases outside the gene matches: 9. Germline loops: CDR1 SNHLY, CDR2 FYNNEI. CDR3 sequence reads: CASSTRTGRNEQFF. The CDR3 DNA is TGTGCCAGCAGCACTCGGACAGGACGAAATGAGCAGTTCTTC.

The genes are TRBV6-2 or TRBV6-3 and TRBJ2-7, with a tentative D call TRBD1 (5 bases). The CDR3 length is 14 residues. V was shortened by 2 bases and J by 6 bases, with 14 bases between the two germline ends. Germline V gene lookup returns CDR1 MNHEY and CDR2 SVGEGT. The CDR3 here is CASSYDSGSGEQYF. Written as DNA, the CDR3 is TGTGCCAGCAGTTACGATTCAGGGTCGGGCGAGCAGTACTTC.

This clonotype was found a few times. The chain uses TRBV5-5 and TRBJ2-7, with D unresolved. CDR1 SGHKS and CDR2 YYEKEE come from the germline V gene (reference sequence). The ends were cut back, 4 bases at V and 0 bases at J, with 14 bases in the middle. The CDR3 sequence is 15 residues long. CDR3 protein: CASSPSGLSSYEQYF. The CDR3 DNA is TGTGCCAGCAGCCCCTCAGGCCTAAGCTCCTACGAGCAGTACTTC.

In its sample, this clonotype was seen many times. Here the CDR3 reads CASSPVPREITQYF. In DNA form, the CDR3 reads TGTGCCAGCAGCCCCGTCCCGAGGGAAATTACGCAGTATTTT. The rearrangement links TRBV6-2 or TRBV6-3 to TRBJ2-3, with TRBD2 as a possible D gene (5 bases). From germline, CDR1 is MNHEY and CDR2 SVGEGT. V lost 6 bases and J lost 8, with 18 bases in between. The CDR3 spans 14 residues.